This TCR beta chain was recovered during a study of cytomegalovirus exposure and HLA in healthy donors. Study as a whole: Some 80 million unique TCR sequences came from HLA-typed donors in an early release.

Concerning this clone: Antigen unknown.

Study-level results: According to a later analysis, donors in an Asian-associated ancestry cluster reportedly had fewer N-insertions than the roughly 640-donor mean. Later analysis identified about 17,000 TCR beta sequences associated with HLA alleles, using a false discovery rate threshold of 0.05. Later examination showed HLA-associated TCR beta chains had greater clonal expansion than equally common others.

Vbeta (60) and Jbeta (13) primers were used in the PCR. Using immunoSEQ multiplex PCR, the repertoire was profiled, and TCRdb retains in-frame clones only, with some absent. Among approximately 220,000 clones listed, approximately 80% were seen once. The sequenced sample consisted of PBMCs. The origin of this receptor is a man aged 40-55 years in good health and CMV-seronegative.

The DNA of the CDR3 is TGTGCCAGCACTCCTGCGGGGGAGTACGGCTACACCTTC. It translates to CASTPAGEYGYTF. V gene TRBV28 combines with J gene TRBJ1-2; D might be TRBD1 (5 bases). Germline V gives CDR1 MDHEN, CDR2 SYDVKM. V was trimmed by 7 bases and J by 8 bases, leaving 17 bases between them. CDR3 size: 13 residues.